This section outlines one T cell receptor beta chain sequence together with its context. This record belongs to a study of early T cells in non-severe SARS-CoV-2 infection. Across the whole study: Bulk RNA isolated from unsorted whole blood underwent sequencing; chains were not paired.

Individual cDNA molecules each received unique molecular identifiers attached to them. TCRdb recomputed calls from the 5' RACE reads with MiXCR, one row per CDR3 protein. The table lists roughly 110,000 distinct CDR3 sequences, more than 9.5% of them singletons, with under 9% in the top ten. The CDR3 spans 15 residues. CDR1 is SQVTM, CDR2 ANQGSEA, per germline. Trimming pared 4 bases from V and 7 bases from J, leaving 20 bases between. The sample taken for sequencing was whole blood. The receptor was isolated from an adult who was a healthcare worker with PCR-confirmed SARS-CoV-2 infection or an uninfected control (not recorded which). The V call is TRBV29-1, the J call TRBJ2-1; D remains ambiguous. The DNA for the CDR3 is TGCAGCGTTGCCCCAAAGTTAAGGCTACCGAATGAGCAGTTCTTC. The encoded protein is CSVAPKLRLPNEQFF.